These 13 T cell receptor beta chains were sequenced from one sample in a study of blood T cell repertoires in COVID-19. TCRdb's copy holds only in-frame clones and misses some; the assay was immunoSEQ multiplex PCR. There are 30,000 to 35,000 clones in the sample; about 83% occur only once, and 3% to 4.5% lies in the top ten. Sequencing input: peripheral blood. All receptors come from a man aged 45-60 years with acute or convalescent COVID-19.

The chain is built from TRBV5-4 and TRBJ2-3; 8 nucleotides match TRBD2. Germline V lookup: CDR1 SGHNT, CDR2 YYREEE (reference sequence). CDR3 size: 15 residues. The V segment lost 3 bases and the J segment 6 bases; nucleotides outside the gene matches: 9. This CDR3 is CASSSSPAGDDTQYF. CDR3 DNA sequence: TGTGCCAGCAGCTCTTCCCCAGCGGGAGACGATACGCAGTATTTT.

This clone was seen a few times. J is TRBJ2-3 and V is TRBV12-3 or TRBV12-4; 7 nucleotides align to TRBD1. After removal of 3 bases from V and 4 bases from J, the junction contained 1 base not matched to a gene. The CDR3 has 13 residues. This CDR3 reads CASSFQGADTQYF. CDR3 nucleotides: TGTGCCAGCAGTTTTCAGGGGGCAGATACGCAGTATTTT.

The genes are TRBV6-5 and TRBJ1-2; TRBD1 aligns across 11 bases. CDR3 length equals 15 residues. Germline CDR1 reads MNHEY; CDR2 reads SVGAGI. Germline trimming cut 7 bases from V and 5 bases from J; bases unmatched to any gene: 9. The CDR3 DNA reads TGTGCCAGCACCTACTCCGGGACAGGGGGATATGGCTACACCTTC. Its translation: CASTYSGTGGYGYTF.

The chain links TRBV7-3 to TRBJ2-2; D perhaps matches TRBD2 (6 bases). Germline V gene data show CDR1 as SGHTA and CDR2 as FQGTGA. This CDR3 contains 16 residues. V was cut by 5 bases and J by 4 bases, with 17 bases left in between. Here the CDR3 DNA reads TGTGCCAGCAGCCTGATGACTAGACGTGGCACCGGGGAGCTGTTTTTT. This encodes CASSLMTRRGTGELFF.

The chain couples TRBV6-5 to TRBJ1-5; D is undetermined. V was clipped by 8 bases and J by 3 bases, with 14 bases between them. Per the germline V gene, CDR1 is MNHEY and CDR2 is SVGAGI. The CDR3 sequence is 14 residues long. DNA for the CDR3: TGTGCCAGCCATATCTCAGATCTCAATCAGCCCCAGCATTTT. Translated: CASHISDLNQPQHF.

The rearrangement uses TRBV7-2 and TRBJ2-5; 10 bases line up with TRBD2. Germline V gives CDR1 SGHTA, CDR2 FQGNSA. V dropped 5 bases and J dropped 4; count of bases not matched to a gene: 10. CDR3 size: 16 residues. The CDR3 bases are TGTGCCAGCAGCGAACCCCGGGCTAGCGGGAGAGAGACCCAGTACTTC. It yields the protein CASSEPRASGRETQYF. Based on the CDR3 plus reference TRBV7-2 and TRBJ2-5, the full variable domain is GAGVSQSPSNKVTEKGKDVELRCDPISGHTALYWYRQSLGQGLEFLIYFQGNSAPDKSGLPSDRFSAERTGGSVSTLTIQRTQQEDSAVYLCASSEPRASGRETQYFGPGTRLLVL.

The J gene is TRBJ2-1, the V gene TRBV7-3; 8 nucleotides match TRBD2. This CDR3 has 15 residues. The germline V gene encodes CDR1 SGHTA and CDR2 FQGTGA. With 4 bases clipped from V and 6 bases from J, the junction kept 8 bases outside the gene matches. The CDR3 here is CASSSQAGVRNEQFF. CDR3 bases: TGTGCCAGCAGCTCCCAAGCGGGGGTACGCAATGAGCAGTTCTTC.

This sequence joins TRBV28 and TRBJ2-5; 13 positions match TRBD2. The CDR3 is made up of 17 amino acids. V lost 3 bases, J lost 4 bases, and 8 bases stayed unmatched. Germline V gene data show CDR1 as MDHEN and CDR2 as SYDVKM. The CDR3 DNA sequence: TGTGCCAGCAGTTTCCCGGGACTAGCGGGGACAGGAGAGACCCAGTACTTC. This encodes CASSFPGLAGTGETQYF. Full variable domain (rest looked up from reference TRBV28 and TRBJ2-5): DVKVTQSSRYLVKRTGEKVFLECVQDMDHENMFWYRQDPGLGLRLIYFSYDVKMKEKGDIPEGYSVSREKKERFSLILESASTNQTSMYLCASSFPGLAGTGETQYFGPGTRLLVL.

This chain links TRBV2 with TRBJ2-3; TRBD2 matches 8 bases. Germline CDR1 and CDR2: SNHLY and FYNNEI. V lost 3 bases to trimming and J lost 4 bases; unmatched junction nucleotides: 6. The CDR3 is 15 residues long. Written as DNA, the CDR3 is TGTGCCAGCAGTGATGTGGGACTAGGAGCAGATACGCAGTATTTT. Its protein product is CASSDVGLGADTQYF.

The CDR3 protein is CATKAGTGRNQPQHF. The CDR3 region has the DNA TGCGCCACGAAGGCCGGGACAGGGAGGAATCAGCCCCAGCATTTT. This rearrangement joins TRBV10-2 to TRBJ1-5; 9 nucleotides match TRBD1. Per the germline V gene, CDR1 is WSHSY and CDR2 is SAAADI. The V gene end was trimmed by 10 bases and the J gene end by 4 bases; junction bases not matched to a gene: 11. The CDR3 has 15 residues.

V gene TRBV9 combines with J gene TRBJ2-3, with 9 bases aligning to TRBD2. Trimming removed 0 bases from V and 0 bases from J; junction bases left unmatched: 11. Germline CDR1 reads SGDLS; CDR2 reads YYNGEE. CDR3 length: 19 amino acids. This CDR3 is CASSVEGSGGPGSTDTQYF. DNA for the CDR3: TGTGCCAGCAGCGTAGAGGGGAGCGGGGGGCCCGGTAGCACAGATACGCAGTATTTT.

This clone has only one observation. The DNA of the CDR3 is TGTGCCAGTAGCGCGAGTACGCGGGGCTACAATGAGCAGTTCTTC. This encodes CASSASTRGYNEQFF. This chain uses TRBV19 with TRBJ2-1, with TRBD2 as a possible D gene (6 bases). The ends were cut back, 6 bases at V and 3 bases at J, with 15 bases in the middle. Germline CDR1 reads LNHDA; CDR2 reads SQIVND (reference sequence). The CDR3 has 15 amino acids.

The CDR3 region is CATSDFNSETQYF. The CDR3 nucleotides read TGTGCCACCAGTGATTTTAACTCAGAGACCCAGTACTTC. The chain links TRBV24-1 to TRBJ2-5; D is unclear. The V gene's germline CDR1 is KGHDR and CDR2 SFDVKD. This CDR3 spans 13 amino acids. Trimming pared 1 base from V and 4 bases from J, leaving 6 bases between.